This TCR beta chain came from a study of control samples from healthy donors and cancer patients. Generated by immunoSEQ multiplex PCR, the TCRdb table keeps only in-frame clones and is missing some. The sample records some 79,000 clones, approximately 90% being singletons. This clone was picked up one time. The CDR3 is made up of 16 amino acids. The germline V gene has CDR1 MNHNY and CDR2 SVGAGI (reference sequence). J was trimmed by 2 bases and V by 6 bases; bases with no gene match: 12. V and J are TRBV6-6 and TRBJ1-2; 7 positions match TRBD1. The sample taken for sequencing was blood. This receptor was identified in a man aged 45-65 years in good health. The CDR3 DNA sequence: TGTGCCAGCAGCACAGGGGTTACTCTCTTAAACTATGGCTACACCTTC. Amino acid sequence: CASSTGVTLLNYGYTF.